This TCR beta chain was documented in a study of regulatory T cells in long-lasting Graves disease. Time point in this sample: newly diagnosed GD, antithyroid drugs for less than 3 months. The TCR library used RNA extracted from PBMCs. Both iRepertoire HTBI primers and Arm-PCR of CDR3 regions were used to build the TCR beta libraries. Via MiXCR, TCRdb re-called the multiplex PCR reads, giving one row per CDR3 protein. The data hold about 620,000 distinct CDR3 sequences, with 15% to 20% observed a single time. Germline V gene sequence: CDR1 MNHEY, CDR2 SMNVEV (reference sequence). The germline V and J ends were trimmed by 3 bases and 8 bases, with 8 bases remaining between them. The CDR3 covers 13 residues. Study outcomes and limitations: Newly diagnosed patients had higher TCR diversity than persistent Graves' patients did.

This clonotype was counted a few times. Its matching antigen is unknown. Another study also made use of these data, one on T cells in Graves' hyperthyroidism and ophthalmopathy.

The chain combines TRBV27 with TRBJ1-6; no definite D call. The sequence was obtained from a woman aged 30 to 39 with Graves disease. Sequenced material: peripheral blood mononuclear cells (PBMCs), taken at new diagnosis, from a patient treated with antithyroid drugs. The CDR3 coding sequence is TGTGCCAGCAGTTTCCGAGACTATTCACCCCTCCACTTT. It translates to CASSFRDYSPLHF.